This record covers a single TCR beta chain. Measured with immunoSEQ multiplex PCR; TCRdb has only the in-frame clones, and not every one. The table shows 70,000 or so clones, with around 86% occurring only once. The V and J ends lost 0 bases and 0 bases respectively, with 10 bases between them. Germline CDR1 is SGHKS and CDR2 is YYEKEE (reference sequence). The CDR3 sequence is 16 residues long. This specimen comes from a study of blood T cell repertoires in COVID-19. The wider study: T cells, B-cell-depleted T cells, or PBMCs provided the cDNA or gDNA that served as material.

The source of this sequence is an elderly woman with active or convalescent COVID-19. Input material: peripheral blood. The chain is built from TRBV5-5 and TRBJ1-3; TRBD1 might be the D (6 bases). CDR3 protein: CASSLGTGLSGNTIYF. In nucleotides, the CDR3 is TGTGCCAGCAGCTTGGGAACAGGGCTCTCTGGAAACACCATATATTTT.